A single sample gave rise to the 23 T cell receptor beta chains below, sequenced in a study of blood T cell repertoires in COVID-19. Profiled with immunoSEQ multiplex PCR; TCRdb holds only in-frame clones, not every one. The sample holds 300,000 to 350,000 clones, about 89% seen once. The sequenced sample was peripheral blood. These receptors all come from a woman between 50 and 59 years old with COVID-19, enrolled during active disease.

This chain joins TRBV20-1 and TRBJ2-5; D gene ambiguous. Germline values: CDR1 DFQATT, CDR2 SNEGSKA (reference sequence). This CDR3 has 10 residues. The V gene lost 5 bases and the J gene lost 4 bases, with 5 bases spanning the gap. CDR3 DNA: TGCAGTGCTCACTTAGAGACCCAGTACTTC. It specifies CSAHLETQYF.

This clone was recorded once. The CDR3 nucleotides read TGTGCCTGGAGTGTAAGGGACAGGGGATTGAGTCAGCCCCAGCATTTT. Amino acids: CAWSVRDRGLSQPQHF. The chain couples TRBV30 to TRBJ1-5; 10 bases agree with TRBD1. This CDR3 contains 16 residues. Germline loops: CDR1 GTSNPN, CDR2 SVGIG (reference sequence). J was trimmed by 6 bases and V by 0 bases; bases with no gene match: 8.

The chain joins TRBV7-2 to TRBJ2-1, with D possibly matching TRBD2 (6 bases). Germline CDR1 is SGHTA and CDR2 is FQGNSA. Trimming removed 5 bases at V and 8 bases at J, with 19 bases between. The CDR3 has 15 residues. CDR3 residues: CASSLGLGTSDEQFF. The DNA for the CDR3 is TGTGCCAGCAGCCTGGGTTTAGGGACTTCGGATGAGCAGTTCTTC.

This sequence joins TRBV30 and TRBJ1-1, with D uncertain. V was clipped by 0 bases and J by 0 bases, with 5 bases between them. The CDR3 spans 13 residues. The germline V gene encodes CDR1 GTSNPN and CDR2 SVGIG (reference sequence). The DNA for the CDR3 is TGTGCCTGGAGTGTACATTTGAACACTGAAGCTTTCTTT. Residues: CAWSVHLNTEAFF.

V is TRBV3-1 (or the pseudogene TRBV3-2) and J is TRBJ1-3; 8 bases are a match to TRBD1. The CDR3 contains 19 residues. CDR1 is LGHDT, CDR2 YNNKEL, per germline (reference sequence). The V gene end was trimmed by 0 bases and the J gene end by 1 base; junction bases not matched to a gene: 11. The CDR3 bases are TGTGCCAGCAGCCAAGAGGGCTGGGGACAGGCTTGGTCTGGAAACACCATATATTTT. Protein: CASSQEGWGQAWSGNTIYF.

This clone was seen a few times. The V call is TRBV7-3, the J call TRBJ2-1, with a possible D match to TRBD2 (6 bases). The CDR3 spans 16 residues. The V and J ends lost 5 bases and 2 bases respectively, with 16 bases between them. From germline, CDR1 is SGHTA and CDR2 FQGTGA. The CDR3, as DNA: TGTGCCAGCAGCCGCGGGACGGACTCCCCCTACAATGAGCAGTTCTTC. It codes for CASSRGTDSPYNEQFF.

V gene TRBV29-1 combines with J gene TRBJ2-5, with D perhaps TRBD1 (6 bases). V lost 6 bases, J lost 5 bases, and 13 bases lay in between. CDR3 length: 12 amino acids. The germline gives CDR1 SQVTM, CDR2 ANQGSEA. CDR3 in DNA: TGCAGCGTCCACCGGGACATCGAGACCCAGTACTTC. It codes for CSVHRDIETQYF.

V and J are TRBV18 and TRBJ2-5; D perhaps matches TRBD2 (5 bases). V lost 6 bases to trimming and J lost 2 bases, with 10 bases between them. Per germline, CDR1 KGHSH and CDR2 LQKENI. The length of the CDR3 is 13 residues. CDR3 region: CASSSRTQETQYF. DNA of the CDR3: TGTGCCAGCTCCAGCCGGACTCAAGAGACCCAGTACTTC.

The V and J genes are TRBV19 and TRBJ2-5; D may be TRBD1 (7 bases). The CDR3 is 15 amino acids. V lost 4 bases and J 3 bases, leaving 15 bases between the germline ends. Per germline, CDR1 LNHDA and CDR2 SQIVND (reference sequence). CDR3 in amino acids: CASSKGAGLKETQYF. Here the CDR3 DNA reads TGTGCCAGTAGTAAGGGGGCGGGGCTCAAAGAGACCCAGTACTTC.

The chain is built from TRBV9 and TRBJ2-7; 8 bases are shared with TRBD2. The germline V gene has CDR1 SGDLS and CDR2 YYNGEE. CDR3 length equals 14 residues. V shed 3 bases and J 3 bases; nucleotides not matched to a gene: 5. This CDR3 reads CASSESGGNYEQYF. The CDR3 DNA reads TGTGCCAGCAGCGAGAGCGGGGGAAACTACGAGCAGTACTTC. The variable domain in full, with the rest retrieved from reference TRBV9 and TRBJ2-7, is DSGVTQTPKHLITATGQRVTLRCSPRSGDLSVYWYQQSLDQGLQFLIQYYNGEERAKGNILERFSAQQFPDLHSELNLSSLELGDSALYFCASSESGGNYEQYFGPGTRLTVT.

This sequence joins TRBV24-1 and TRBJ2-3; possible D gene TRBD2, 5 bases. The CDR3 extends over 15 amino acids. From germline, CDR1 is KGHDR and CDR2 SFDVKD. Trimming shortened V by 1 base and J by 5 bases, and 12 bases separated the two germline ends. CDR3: CATSDLRGPGDTQYF. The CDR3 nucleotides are TGTGCCACCAGTGATTTACGGGGTCCTGGAGATACGCAGTATTTT.

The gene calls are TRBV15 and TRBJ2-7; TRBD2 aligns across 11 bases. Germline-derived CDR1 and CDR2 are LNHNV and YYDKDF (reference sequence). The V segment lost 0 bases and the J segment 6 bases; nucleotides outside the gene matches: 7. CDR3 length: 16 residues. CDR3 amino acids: CATSRDNVGLAGEQYF. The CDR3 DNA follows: TGTGCCACCAGCAGAGATAATGTAGGACTAGCGGGCGAGCAGTACTTC.

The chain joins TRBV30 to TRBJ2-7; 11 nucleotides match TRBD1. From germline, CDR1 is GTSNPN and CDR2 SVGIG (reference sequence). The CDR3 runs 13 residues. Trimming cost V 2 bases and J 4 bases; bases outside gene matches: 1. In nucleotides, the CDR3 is TGTGCCTGGAGTAGGGACAGGGGGTACGAGCAGTACTTC. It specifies CAWSRDRGYEQYF.

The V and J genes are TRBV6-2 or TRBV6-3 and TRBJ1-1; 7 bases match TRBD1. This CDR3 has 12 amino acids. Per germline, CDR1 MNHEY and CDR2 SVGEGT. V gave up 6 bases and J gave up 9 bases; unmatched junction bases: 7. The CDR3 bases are TGTGCCAGCAGCGACAGGGAGGTTCAAGCTTTCTTT. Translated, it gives CASSDREVQAFF.

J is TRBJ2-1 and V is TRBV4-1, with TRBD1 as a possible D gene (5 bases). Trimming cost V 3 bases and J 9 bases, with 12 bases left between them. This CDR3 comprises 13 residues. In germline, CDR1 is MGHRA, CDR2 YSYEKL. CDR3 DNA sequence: TGCGCCAGCAGCCACGCTCAGGGCGGTGAGCAGTTCTTC. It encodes CASSHAQGGEQFF.

The CDR3 coding sequence is TGTGCCAGCAGCCATAGACAGGGTAGGGGCACAGATACGCAGTATTTT. This gives the protein CASSHRQGRGTDTQYF. The rearrangement joins TRBV3-1 (or the pseudogene TRBV3-2) to TRBJ2-3; 7 bases are shared with TRBD1. Germline CDR1 and CDR2: LGHDT and YNNKEL (reference sequence). V dropped 3 bases and J dropped 1; count of bases not matched to a gene: 7. The CDR3 loop spans 16 amino acids.

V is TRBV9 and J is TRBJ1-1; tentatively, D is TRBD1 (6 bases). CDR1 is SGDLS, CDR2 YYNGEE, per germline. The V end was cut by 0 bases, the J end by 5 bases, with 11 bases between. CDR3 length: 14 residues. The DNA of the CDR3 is TGTGCCAGCAGCGTAGAAGCAGGGGTTACTGAAGCTTTCTTT. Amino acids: CASSVEAGVTEAFF. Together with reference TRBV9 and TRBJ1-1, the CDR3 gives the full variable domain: DSGVTQTPKHLITATGQRVTLRCSPRSGDLSVYWYQQSLDQGLQFLIQYYNGEERAKGNILERFSAQQFPDLHSELNLSSLELGDSALYFCASSVEAGVTEAFFGQGTRLTVV.

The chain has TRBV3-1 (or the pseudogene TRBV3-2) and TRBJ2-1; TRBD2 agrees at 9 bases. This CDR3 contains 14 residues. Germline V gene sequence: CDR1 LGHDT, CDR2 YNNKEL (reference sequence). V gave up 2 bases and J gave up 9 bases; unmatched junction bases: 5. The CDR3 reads CASSQSRTSVEQFF. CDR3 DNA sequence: TGTGCCAGCAGCCAATCACGGACTAGCGTTGAGCAGTTCTTC.

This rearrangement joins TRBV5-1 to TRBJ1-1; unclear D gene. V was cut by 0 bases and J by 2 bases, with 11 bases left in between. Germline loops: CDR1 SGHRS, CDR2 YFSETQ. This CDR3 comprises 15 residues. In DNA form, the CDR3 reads TGCGCCAGCAGCTTGGCCCCGGGTACTAACACTGAAGCTTTCTTT. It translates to CASSLAPGTNTEAFF.

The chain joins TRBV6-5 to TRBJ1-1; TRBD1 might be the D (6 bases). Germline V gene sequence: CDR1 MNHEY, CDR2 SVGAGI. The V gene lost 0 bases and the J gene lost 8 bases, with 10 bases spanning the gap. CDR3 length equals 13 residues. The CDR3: CASSYSTGQEAFF. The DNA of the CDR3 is TGTGCCAGCAGTTACTCGACAGGACAGGAAGCTTTCTTT.

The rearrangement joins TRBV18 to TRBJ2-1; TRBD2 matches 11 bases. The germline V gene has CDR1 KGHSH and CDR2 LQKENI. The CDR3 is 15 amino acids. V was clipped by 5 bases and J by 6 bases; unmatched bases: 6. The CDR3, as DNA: TGTGCCAGCTCAGAAGGACTAGCGGGCCTCAATGAGCAGTTCTTC. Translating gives CASSEGLAGLNEQFF.

CDR3 sequence: CASSENLNTEAFF. The DNA for the CDR3 is TGTGCCAGCAGCGAAAACTTGAACACTGAAGCTTTCTTT. The chain uses TRBV7-2 and TRBJ1-1; D is unclear. CDR1 is SGHTA and CDR2 is FQGNSA in the germline V gene. V gave up 5 bases and J gave up 0 bases, with 7 bases separating them. The CDR3 contains 13 residues.

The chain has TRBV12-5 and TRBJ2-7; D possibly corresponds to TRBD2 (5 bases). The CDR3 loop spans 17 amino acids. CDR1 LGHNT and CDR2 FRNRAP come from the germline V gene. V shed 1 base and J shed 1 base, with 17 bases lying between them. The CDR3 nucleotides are TGTGCTAGTGGTTTGGGATTAAGCGGAGAGAGGTCCTACGAGCAGTACTTC. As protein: CASGLGLSGERSYEQYF.